A single sample is the source of the 26 T cell receptor beta chains below, sequenced in a study of blood T cell repertoires in COVID-19. Profiling relied on immunoSEQ multiplex PCR, and the TCRdb table lists in-frame clones only, not all of them. This sample has 150,000 to 200,000 clones; more than 80% occur once, and the top ten carry about a tenth. The source material was peripheral blood. Receptors originate from a human donor in a cohort sampled during active COVID-19.

This clone was observed once. The CDR3 protein is CAWSVVGEGVEKLFF. The CDR3 DNA reads as TGTGCCTGGAGTGTGGTAGGAGAGGGTGTCGAAAAACTGTTTTTT. This rearrangement joins TRBV30 to TRBJ1-4; D gene ambiguous. The CDR3 has 15 amino acids. V gave up 0 bases and J gave up 8 bases, with 16 bases separating them. Germline CDR1 is GTSNPN and CDR2 is SVGIG (reference sequence).

This clone appeared many times. The chain is built from TRBV6-5 and TRBJ1-1, with a weak D call TRBD1 (6 bases). The germline gives CDR1 MNHEY, CDR2 SVGAGI. Trimming pared 3 bases from V and 5 bases from J, leaving 13 bases between. The length of the CDR3 is 14 residues. CDR3 nucleotide sequence: TGTGCCAGCAGTTATTATAACAGGGAAACTGAAGCTTTCTTT. Protein product: CASSYYNRETEAFF.

This chain uses TRBV28 with TRBJ1-2; D is undetermined. CDR3 length: 13 amino acids. With 2 bases removed from V and 3 bases from J, the gap between germline ends came to 7 bases. Germline V lookup: CDR1 MDHEN, CDR2 SYDVKM. The CDR3 loop is CASSLETYYGYTF. The CDR3 DNA reads as TGTGCCAGCAGTTTAGAGACTTACTATGGCTACACCTTC.

The chain joins TRBV6-6 to TRBJ2-7; D is ambiguous. Per germline, CDR1 MNHNY and CDR2 SVGAGI (reference sequence). V lost 8 bases to trimming and J lost 2 bases, with 7 bases between them. CDR3 size: 11 residues. CDR3: CASEAAYEQYF. CDR3 nucleotide sequence: TGTGCCAGCGAGGCGGCCTACGAGCAGTACTTC.

The V and J genes are TRBV30 and TRBJ2-7, with D possibly being TRBD2 (5 bases). Per germline, CDR1 GTSNPN and CDR2 SVGIG (reference sequence). The CDR3 is made up of 10 amino acids. Trimming pared 5 bases from V and 7 bases from J, leaving 9 bases between. CDR3 sequence reads: CAWGEREQYF. Written as DNA, the CDR3 is TGTGCCTGGGGGGAGAGGGAGCAGTACTTC.

V and J are TRBV19 and TRBJ1-1; 9 nucleotides align to TRBD1. Germline V gives CDR1 LNHDA, CDR2 SQIVND (reference sequence). J gave up 6 bases and V 6 bases, and 32 bases lay outside the gene matches. The CDR3 extends over 22 amino acids. CDR3 region: CASSVLDWTLSSDRGKGSEAFF. The DNA of the CDR3 is TGTGCCAGTAGCGTCCTTGACTGGACTCTCAGTTCCGACAGGGGGAAGGGGTCTGAAGCTTTCTTT.

This chain joins TRBV30 and TRBJ2-7; 7 bases align to TRBD2. This CDR3 has 14 amino acids. Trimming cost V 5 bases and J 3 bases; bases outside gene matches: 10. Germline loops: CDR1 GTSNPN, CDR2 SVGIG (reference sequence). The CDR3 loop reads CAWGPTSEVYEQYF. CDR3 bases: TGTGCCTGGGGCCCCACTAGCGAAGTCTACGAGCAGTACTTC.

CDR3 coding DNA: TGTGCTAGTGGTTTCGGGGTCGAGCAGTACTTC. This sequence encodes CASGFGVEQYF. The J gene is TRBJ2-7, the V gene TRBV12-5; perhaps TRBD2 as D (5 bases). Trimming shortened V by 3 bases and J by 6 bases, and 6 bases separated the two germline ends. The CDR3 extends over 11 amino acids. CDR1 LGHNT and CDR2 FRNRAP come from the germline V gene.

V is TRBV11-3 and J is TRBJ2-1, with TRBD2 matching 7 bases. The V gene's germline CDR1 is SGHNT and CDR2 YENEEA. This CDR3 spans 15 amino acids. V dropped 4 bases and J dropped 1; count of bases not matched to a gene: 4. The CDR3 loop reads CASSSSSGSYNEQFF. CDR3 nucleotides: TGTGCCAGCAGCTCCTCTAGCGGTTCCTACAATGAGCAGTTCTTC.

This chain connects TRBV11-3 to TRBJ2-1; the D gene is possibly TRBD2 (5 bases). V was shortened by 3 bases and J by 8 bases, with 8 bases between the two germline ends. This CDR3 region has 12 residues. Germline lookup yields CDR1 SGHNT and CDR2 YENEEA. CDR3: CASSFSEDEQFF. The CDR3 DNA reads TGTGCCAGCAGCTTTAGCGAGGATGAGCAGTTCTTC.

The chain employs TRBV5-8 and TRBJ2-7, with TRBD2 as a possible D gene (6 bases). The V and J ends lost 3 bases and 1 base respectively, with 17 bases between them. Germline-derived CDR1 and CDR2 are SGHTS and YDEGEE. This CDR3 spans 16 amino acids. The CDR3 loop is CASSSARDFPSYEQYF. DNA for the CDR3: TGTGCCAGCAGCTCGGCGAGGGACTTCCCTTCCTACGAGCAGTACTTC.

V is TRBV6-2 or TRBV6-3 and J is TRBJ2-2, with 10 nucleotides matching TRBD2. The V segment lost 5 bases and the J segment 7 bases; nucleotides outside the gene matches: 10. Per germline, CDR1 MNHEY and CDR2 SVGEGT. This CDR3 has 16 amino acids. CDR3 nucleotide sequence: TGTGCCAGCAGTCTTAAACTAGCGGGGTTCGGCGGGGAGCTGTTTTTT. Its translation is CASSLKLAGFGGELFF.

This clone was detected ten times or more. The chain couples TRBV28 to TRBJ1-2; 8 nucleotides match TRBD1. V lost 7 bases and J lost 0; bases outside the gene matches: 10. CDR3 length: 16 residues. Germline CDR1 and CDR2: MDHEN and SYDVKM. CDR3 coding DNA: TGTGCCAGCACCCCGACAGGGGCTACGGCTAACTATGGCTACACCTTC. Protein sequence: CASTPTGATANYGYTF.

By frequency in the sample, this clone is medium-sized. The chain has TRBV15 and TRBJ2-3; D perhaps matches TRBD1 (5 bases). CDR1 and CDR2 from the germline V gene are LNHNV and YYDKDF (reference sequence). Trimming shortened V by 3 bases and J by 6 bases, and 16 bases separated the two germline ends. The CDR3 loop spans 15 amino acids. The CDR3 here is CATSRGKGQGDTQYF. The CDR3 coding sequence is TGTGCCACCAGCAGGGGGAAGGGGCAGGGTGATACGCAGTATTTT.

The chain uses TRBV5-1 and TRBJ2-3, with D perhaps TRBD1 (5 bases). The V and J ends lost 4 bases and 2 bases respectively, with 17 bases between them. The CDR3 runs to 16 residues. Germline V gives CDR1 SGHRS, CDR2 YFSETQ. CDR3 protein: CASSPRTTEHTDTQYF. CDR3 sequence (DNA): TGCGCCAGCAGCCCCAGGACAACCGAGCACACAGATACGCAGTATTTT. Full variable domain (missing parts from reference TRBV5-1 and TRBJ2-3): KAGVTQTPRYLIKTRGQQVTLSCSPISGHRSVSWYQQTPGQGLQFLFEYFSETQRNKGNFPGRFSGRQFSNSRSEMNVSTLELGDSALYLCASSPRTTEHTDTQYFGPGTRLTVL.

The chain links TRBV5-4 to TRBJ1-2; no definite D call. CDR3 length: 14 amino acids. V was clipped by 7 bases and J by 5 bases, with 18 bases between them. Looked up from germline, CDR1 is SGHNT and CDR2 is YYREEE (reference sequence). The CDR3 DNA reads as TGTGCCAGCTCCAAACTCCCAGGAACGTATGGCTACACCTTC. Translation: CASSKLPGTYGYTF.

This clone was counted only a few times. V gene TRBV24-1 combines with J gene TRBJ2-3, with 9 bases lining up with TRBD2. V lost 6 bases, J lost 3 bases, and 6 bases stayed unmatched. Germline assignment: CDR1 KGHDR and CDR2 SFDVKD. The CDR3 has 15 amino acids. CDR3: CATSTGREGTDTQYF. CDR3 nucleotide sequence: TGTGCCACCAGTACAGGGCGGGAGGGTACAGATACGCAGTATTTT.

The rearrangement uses TRBV7-2 and TRBJ1-5; tentatively, D is TRBD1 (6 bases). Germline V gives CDR1 SGHTA, CDR2 FQGNSA. The CDR3 loop spans 16 amino acids. V dropped 2 bases and J dropped 6 bases, with 17 bases sitting between them. This chain's CDR3 is CASSLTVPGAIQPQHF. The CDR3 DNA follows: TGTGCCAGCAGCTTAACCGTTCCAGGGGCGATTCAGCCCCAGCATTTT.

The rearrangement joins TRBV19 to TRBJ2-5; perhaps TRBD1 as D (5 bases). CDR3 length: 15 amino acids. Germline V gives CDR1 LNHDA, CDR2 SQIVND (reference sequence). Trimming cost V 7 bases and J 4 bases, with 19 bases left between them. CDR3 in amino acids: CASTSVAGQGETQYF. As DNA, the CDR3 is TGTGCCAGTACGTCCGTGGCAGGGCAAGGAGAGACCCAGTACTTC. The variable domain in full, completed from reference TRBV19 and TRBJ2-5, reads DGGITQSPKYLFRKEGQNVTLSCEQNLNHDAMYWYRQDPGQGLRLIYYSQIVNDFQKGDIAEGYSVSREKKESFPLTVTSAQKNPTAFYLCASTSVAGQGETQYFGPGTRLLVL.

V usage is TRBV2 and J usage is TRBJ1-1; no definite D call. Germline values: CDR1 SNHLY, CDR2 FYNNEI. Trimming left V 9 bases short and J 7 bases short, with 12 bases between. The CDR3 runs to 11 residues. CDR3 in DNA: TGTGCCAGTTTAGCACGGAGTGAAGCTTTCTTT. Its translation is CASLARSEAFF.

The V and J genes are TRBV25-1 and TRBJ2-2; weak D call: TRBD1 (6 bases). From germline, CDR1 is MGHDK and CDR2 SYGVNS. The ends were cut back, 0 bases at V and 3 bases at J, with 14 bases in the middle. The CDR3 runs to 17 residues. The chain's CDR3 is CASSEYSRGLHTGELFF. The CDR3 coding sequence is TGTGCCAGCAGTGAATATAGCAGGGGTCTCCACACCGGGGAGCTGTTTTTT.

This sequence joins TRBV6-2 or TRBV6-3 and TRBJ2-7, with D unclear. With 0 bases removed from V and 4 bases from J, the gap between germline ends came to 4 bases. From germline, CDR1 is MNHEY and CDR2 SVGEGT. The CDR3 runs 12 residues. This chain's CDR3 is CASSYSPYEQYF. CDR3 DNA: TGTGCCAGCAGTTACTCCCCGTACGAGCAGTACTTC.

The V gene is TRBV28, the J gene TRBJ1-1, with 8 bases identical to TRBD1. Germline assignment: CDR1 MDHEN and CDR2 SYDVKM. The CDR3 consists of 21 residues. V lost 6 bases, J lost 4 bases, and 28 bases stayed unmatched. In DNA, the CDR3 is TGTGCCAGCAGCCTAGGCTCGTCGGACAGGGTGATAGGGGGAAGACGCACTGAAGCTTTCTTT. Its translation: CASSLGSSDRVIGGRRTEAFF.

This chain joins TRBV6-2 or TRBV6-3 and TRBJ1-5; D uncertain. V gave up 2 bases and J gave up 4 bases, with 6 bases separating them. This CDR3 is 13 amino acids long. Germline V gives CDR1 MNHEY, CDR2 SVGEGT. For the CDR3, the DNA is TGTGCCAGCAGTTACACGCGAAATCAGCCCCAGCATTTT. Amino acid sequence: CASSYTRNQPQHF.

The chain joins TRBV5-8 to TRBJ1-5; D is ambiguous. CDR1 is SGHTS, CDR2 YDEGEE, per germline. The CDR3 is 15 residues long. With 4 bases removed from V and 7 bases from J, the gap between germline ends came to 18 bases. The CDR3 DNA reads TGTGCCAGCAGCCCAAATCCGGGAACAAGACAGCCCCAGCATTTT. The encoded protein is CASSPNPGTRQPQHF.

This sequence joins TRBV9 and TRBJ1-3; no clear D. The CDR3 has 14 residues. Trimming stripped 3 bases from V and 0 bases from J, with 7 bases between. CDR1 SGDLS and CDR2 YYNGEE come from the germline V gene. CDR3: CASSDPDSGNTIYF. CDR3 in DNA: TGTGCCAGCAGCGATCCAGACTCTGGAAACACCATATATTTT.